This TCR beta chain derives from a study of neurological immune-mediated disorders. This clonotype is termed medium-sized. Its antigen is as yet unknown. The sample's time point: technical triplicate 3. Libraries from sorted cells each used 800,000 to 1,000,000 CD4+ or CD8+ T cells. General study results and limits: HTLV-1-associated myelopathy displayed the greatest TCR clonal expansion, and multiple sclerosis exhibited the smallest, lower than that of healthy controls. Because no CDR3 amino acid sequences were shared across subjects by expanded clones, private repertoires were suggested in all groups.

The cDNA was generated by 5'RACE with 10-nucleotide random UMIs. TCRdb redid the calling of the 5' RACE reads with MiXCR, one entry per CDR3 protein. This table holds more than 25,000 distinct CDR3 sequences, 16% found once. This sequence originates from a female donor with HTLV-1-associated myelopathy (HAM/TSP). The specimen was CD4+ T cells from blood.

CDR3 nucleotide sequence: TGTGCCAGCAGCTTAGGGGTTGTAGGGACGGGAAAAGAGACCCAGTACTTC. Translated: CASSLGVVGTGKETQYF. The V gene is TRBV7-2, the J gene TRBJ2-5; either TRBD1 or TRBD2 may fit D (5 bases each). Looked up from germline, CDR1 is SGHTA and CDR2 is FQGNSA. V lost 1 base to trimming and J lost 3 bases, with 18 bases between them. The length of the CDR3 is 17 residues.